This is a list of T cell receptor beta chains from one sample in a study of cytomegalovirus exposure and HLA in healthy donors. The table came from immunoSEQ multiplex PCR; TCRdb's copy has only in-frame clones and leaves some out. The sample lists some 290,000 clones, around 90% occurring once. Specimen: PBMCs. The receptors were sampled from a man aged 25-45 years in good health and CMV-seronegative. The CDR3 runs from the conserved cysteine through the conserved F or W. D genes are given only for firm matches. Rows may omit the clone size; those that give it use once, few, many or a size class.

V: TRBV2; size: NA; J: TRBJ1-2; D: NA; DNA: TGTGCCAGCGAAGGCGGGGTACATGGCTACACCTTC; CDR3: CASEGGVHGYTF
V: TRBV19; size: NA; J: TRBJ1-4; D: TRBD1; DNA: TGTGCCAGTAGTATAACGACAGGGTCCGGCGGAAAACTGTTTTTT; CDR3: CASSITTGSGGKLFF
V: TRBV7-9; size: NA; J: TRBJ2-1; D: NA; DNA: TGTGCCAGCACCCTTGGGCCCCAGGCCGGGTTCTTC; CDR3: CASTLGPQAGFF
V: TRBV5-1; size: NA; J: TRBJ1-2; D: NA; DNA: TGCGCCAGCAGCCTTACCCACCCCCCCGTACAAGCGGCCCACTATGGCTACACCTTC; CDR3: CASSLTHPPVQAAHYGYTF
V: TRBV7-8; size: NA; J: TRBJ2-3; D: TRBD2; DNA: TGTGCCAGCAGCTTAGGACCCTCGGGTAGCGGGGGGATCACAGATACGCAGTATTTT; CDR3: CASSLGPSGSGGITDTQYF
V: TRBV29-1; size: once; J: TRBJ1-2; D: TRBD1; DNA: TGCAGCGTTACAACAGGGGTTGCTGGCTACACCTTC; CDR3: CSVTTGVAGYTF
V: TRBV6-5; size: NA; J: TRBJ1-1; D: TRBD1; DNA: TGTGCCAGCAGGACCGACAGGGGGGGCACTGAAGCTTTCTTT; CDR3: CASRTDRGGTEAFF
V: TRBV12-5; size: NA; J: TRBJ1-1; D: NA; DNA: TGTGCTAGTGGTTTGGTACTGTCGGGTACCCCTGAAGCTTTCTTT; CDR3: CASGLVLSGTPEAFF
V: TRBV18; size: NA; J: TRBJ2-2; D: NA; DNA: TGTGCCAGCTCACCGTTAGACGGGTTCACCGGGGAGCTGTTTTTT; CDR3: CASSPLDGFTGELFF
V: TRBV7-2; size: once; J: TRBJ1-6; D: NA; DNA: TGTGCCAGCAGCTTACGAGTAGTGAGTTCACCCCTCCACTTT; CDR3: CASSLRVVSSPLHF
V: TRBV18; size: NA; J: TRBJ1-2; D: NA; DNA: TGTGCCAGCTCAGACAGGTCAACCAACTATGGCTACACCTTC; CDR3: CASSDRSTNYGYTF
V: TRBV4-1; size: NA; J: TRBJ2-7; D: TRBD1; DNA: TGCGCCAGCAGCCTAGACAGGGTCTACGAGCAGTACTTC; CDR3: CASSLDRVYEQYF
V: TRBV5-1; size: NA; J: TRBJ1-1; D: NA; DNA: TGCGCCAGCAGCTTTGGGGGGGCTGAGAACACTGAAGCTTTCTTT; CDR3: CASSFGGAENTEAFF
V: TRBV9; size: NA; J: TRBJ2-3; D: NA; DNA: TGTGCCAGCAGCTGGACAGCTTCAGATACGCAGTATTTT; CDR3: CASSWTASDTQYF